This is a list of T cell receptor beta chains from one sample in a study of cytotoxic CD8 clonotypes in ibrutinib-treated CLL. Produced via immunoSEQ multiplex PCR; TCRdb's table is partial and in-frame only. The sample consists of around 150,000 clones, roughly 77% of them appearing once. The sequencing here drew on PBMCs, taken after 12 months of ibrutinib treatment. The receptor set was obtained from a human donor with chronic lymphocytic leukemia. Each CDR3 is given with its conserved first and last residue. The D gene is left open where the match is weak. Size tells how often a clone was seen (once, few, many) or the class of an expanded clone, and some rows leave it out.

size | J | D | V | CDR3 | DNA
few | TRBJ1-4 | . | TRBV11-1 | CASSLDPVAGEKLFF | TGTGCCAGCAGCTTAGATCCTGTGGCAGGTGAAAAACTGTTTTTT
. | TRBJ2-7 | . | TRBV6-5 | CASRNGLSYEQYF | TGTGCCAGCAGAAACGGACTGTCCTACGAGCAGTACTTC
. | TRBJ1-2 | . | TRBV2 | CASSGTGYYGYTF | TGTGCCAGCAGTGGAACAGGGTACTATGGCTACACCTTC
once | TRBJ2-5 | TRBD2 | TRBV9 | CASSVDRGGTETQYF | TGTGCCAGCAGCGTGGACCGGGGGGGAACAGAGACCCAGTACTTC
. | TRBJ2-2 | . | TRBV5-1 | CASRYRENTGELFF | TGCGCCAGCAGGTACAGGGAGAACACCGGGGAGCTGTTTTTT
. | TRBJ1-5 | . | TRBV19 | CASSIVPGASNQPQHF | TGTGCCAGTAGTATAGTTCCAGGGGCGAGCAATCAGCCCCAGCATTTT
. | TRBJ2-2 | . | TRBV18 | CASSSAGYGTGELFF | TGTGCCAGCTCATCAGCGGGCTATGGCACCGGGGAGCTGTTTTTT
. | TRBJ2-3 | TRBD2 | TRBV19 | CASTRRSGSGADTQYF | TGTGCCAGTACCCGCCGTAGCGGGAGCGGCGCAGATACGCAGTATTTT
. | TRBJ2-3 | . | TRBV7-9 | CASSHRNRGSTDTQYF | TGTGCCAGCAGCCACCGGAATCGGGGTAGCACAGATACGCAGTATTTT
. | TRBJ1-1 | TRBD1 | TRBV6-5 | CASSYRRGLTEAFF | TGTGCCAGCAGTTACAGAAGGGGGCTCACTGAAGCTTTCTTT
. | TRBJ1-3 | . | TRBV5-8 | CASSSAYRQVQSGNTIYF | TGTGCCAGCAGCTCAGCTTACCGACAAGTCCAGTCTGGAAACACCATATATTTT
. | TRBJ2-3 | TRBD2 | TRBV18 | CASSPPSGGRAENTDTQYF | TGTGCCAGCTCACCTCCTTCAGGCGGGAGGGCGGAAAACACAGATACGCAGTATTTT